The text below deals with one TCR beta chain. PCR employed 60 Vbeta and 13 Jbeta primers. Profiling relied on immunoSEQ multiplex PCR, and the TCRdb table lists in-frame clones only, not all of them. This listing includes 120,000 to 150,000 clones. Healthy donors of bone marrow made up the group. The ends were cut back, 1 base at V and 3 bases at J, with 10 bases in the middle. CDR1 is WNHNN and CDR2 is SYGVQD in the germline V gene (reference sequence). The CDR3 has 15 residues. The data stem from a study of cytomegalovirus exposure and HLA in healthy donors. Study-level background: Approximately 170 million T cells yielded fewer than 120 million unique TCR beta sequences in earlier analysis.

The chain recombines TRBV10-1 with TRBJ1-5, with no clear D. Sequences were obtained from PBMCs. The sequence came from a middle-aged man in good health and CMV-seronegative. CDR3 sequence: CASSEFNRYNQPQHF. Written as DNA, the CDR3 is TGCGCCAGCAGTGAGTTTAACAGATACAATCAGCCCCAGCATTTT.